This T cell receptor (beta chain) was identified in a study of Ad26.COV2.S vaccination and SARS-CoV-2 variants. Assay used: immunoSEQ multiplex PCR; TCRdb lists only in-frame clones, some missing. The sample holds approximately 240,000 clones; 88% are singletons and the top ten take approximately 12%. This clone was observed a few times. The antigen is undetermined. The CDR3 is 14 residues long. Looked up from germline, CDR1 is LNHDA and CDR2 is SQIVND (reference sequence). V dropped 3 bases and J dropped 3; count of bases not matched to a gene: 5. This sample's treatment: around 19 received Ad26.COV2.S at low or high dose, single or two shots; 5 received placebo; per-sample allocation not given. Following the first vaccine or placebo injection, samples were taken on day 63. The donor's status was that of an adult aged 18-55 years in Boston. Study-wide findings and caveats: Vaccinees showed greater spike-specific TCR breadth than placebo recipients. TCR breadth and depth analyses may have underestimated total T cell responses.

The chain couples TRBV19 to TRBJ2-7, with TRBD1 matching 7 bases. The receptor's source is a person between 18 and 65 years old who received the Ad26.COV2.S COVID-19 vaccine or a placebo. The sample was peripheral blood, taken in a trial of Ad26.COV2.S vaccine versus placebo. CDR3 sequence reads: CASSIRGQRYEQYF. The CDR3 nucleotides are TGTGCCAGTAGTATTAGGGGGCAGCGCTACGAGCAGTACTTC.